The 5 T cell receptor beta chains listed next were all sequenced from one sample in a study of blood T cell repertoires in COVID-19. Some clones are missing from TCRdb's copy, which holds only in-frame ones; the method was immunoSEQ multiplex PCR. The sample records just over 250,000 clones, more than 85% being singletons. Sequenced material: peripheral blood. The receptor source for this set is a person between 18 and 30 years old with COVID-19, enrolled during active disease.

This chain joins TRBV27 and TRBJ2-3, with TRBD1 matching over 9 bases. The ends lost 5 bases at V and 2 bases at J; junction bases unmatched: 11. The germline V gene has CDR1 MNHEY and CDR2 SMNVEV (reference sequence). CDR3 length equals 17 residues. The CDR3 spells CASSPPPGQGDTDTQYF. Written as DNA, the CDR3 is TGTGCCAGCAGTCCACCCCCGGGACAGGGCGACACAGATACGCAGTATTTT.

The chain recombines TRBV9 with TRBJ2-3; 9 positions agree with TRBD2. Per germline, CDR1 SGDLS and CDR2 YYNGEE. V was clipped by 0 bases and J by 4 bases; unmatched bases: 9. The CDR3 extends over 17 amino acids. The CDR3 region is CASSVGLSSGSPDTQYF. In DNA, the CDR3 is TGTGCCAGCAGCGTAGGTCTTAGTAGCGGGAGCCCAGATACGCAGTATTTT. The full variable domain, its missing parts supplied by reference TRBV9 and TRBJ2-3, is DSGVTQTPKHLITATGQRVTLRCSPRSGDLSVYWYQQSLDQGLQFLIQYYNGEERAKGNILERFSAQQFPDLHSELNLSSLELGDSALYFCASSVGLSSGSPDTQYFGPGTRLTVL.

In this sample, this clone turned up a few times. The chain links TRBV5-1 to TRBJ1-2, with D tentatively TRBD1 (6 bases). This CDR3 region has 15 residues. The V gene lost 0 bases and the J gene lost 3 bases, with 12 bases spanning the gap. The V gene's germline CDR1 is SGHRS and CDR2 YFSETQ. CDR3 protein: CASSLGLPGDYGYTF. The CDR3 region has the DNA TGCGCCAGCAGCTTGGGACTGCCAGGGGACTATGGCTACACCTTC.

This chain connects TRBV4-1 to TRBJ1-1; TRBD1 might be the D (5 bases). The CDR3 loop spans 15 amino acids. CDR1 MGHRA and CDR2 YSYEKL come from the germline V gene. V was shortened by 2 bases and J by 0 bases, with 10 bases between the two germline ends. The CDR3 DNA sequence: TGCGCCAGCAGCCAATTTGGGGGGATGAACACTGAAGCTTTCTTT. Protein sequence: CASSQFGGMNTEAFF.

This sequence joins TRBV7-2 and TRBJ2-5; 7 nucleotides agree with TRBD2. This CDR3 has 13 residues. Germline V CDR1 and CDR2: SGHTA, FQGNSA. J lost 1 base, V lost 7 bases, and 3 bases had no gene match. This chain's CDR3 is CASKGGGQETQYF. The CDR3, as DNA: TGTGCCAGCAAGGGCGGGGGCCAAGAGACCCAGTACTTC.